The sequence of this T cell receptor (beta chain) was determined in a study of Ad26.COV2.S vaccination and SARS-CoV-2 variants. In this sample, this clone turned up once. Documented treatment: around 19 received Ad26.COV2.S at low or high dose, single or two shots; 5 received placebo; per-sample allocation not given. Each sample was drawn 63 days after the first injection (of vaccine or placebo). TCRdb's copy holds only in-frame clones and misses some; the assay was immunoSEQ multiplex PCR. The sample shows about 250,000 clones, 80% to 90% of them seen only once. CDR3 size: 14 residues. Germline CDR1 reads WNHNN; CDR2 reads SYGVQD (reference sequence). V shed 0 bases and J shed 0 bases, with 4 bases lying between them.

The TCR originated in a person aged 18-60 years who received the Ad26.COV2.S COVID-19 vaccine or a placebo. The starting material was peripheral blood, obtained in a trial of Ad26.COV2.S vaccine versus placebo. The chain carries TRBV10-1 and TRBJ2-3; D is uncertain. The CDR3 coding sequence is TGCGCCAGCAGTGAGTCTAGCAGCACAGATACGCAGTATTTT. Translation gives CASSESSSTDTQYF.